These T cell receptor beta chains were read from a single sample in a study of blood T cell repertoires in COVID-19. Libraries were prepared by immunoSEQ multiplex PCR; TCRdb keeps only in-frame clonotypes and omits some of them. The sample yields about 200,000 clones, around 85% seen once. Sequencing used peripheral blood. The receptors were sampled from a woman at least 80 years old with acute or convalescent COVID-19. The CDR3 runs from the conserved cysteine through the conserved F or W.

cdr3_aa v_call
CASSGWGLVGITDTQYF TRBV2
CASIRRELDYGYTF TRBV10-2
CASHRGDTEAFF TRBV2
CASSVATGGNTEAFF TRBV9
CASSSWDRQYSGNTIYF TRBV13
CASSQGDRGTEAFF TRBV3-1/TRBV3-2
CASSVGQGGEQYF TRBV9
CASSLPGSGGAPTETQYF TRBV5-1
CASSPALLAGPLYEQYF TRBV27
CASSSGGNTIYF TRBV12-3/TRBV12-4
CASSRTGARETQYF TRBV28
CASSFGGQETQHF TRBV12-3/TRBV12-4
CASSGDSQETQYF TRBV5-1
CASSEAVGRGLNQPQHF TRBV6-1
CASSLEAGGDQPQHF TRBV5-1
CASRKGLEDEQYF TRBV28
CASSATSGRAEDIQYF TRBV9
CATSRASDRRVTQYF TRBV15
CASSQVGGNTGELFF TRBV14
CATSRDRRAQETQYF TRBV15
CASSSSGTLSNQPQHF TRBV19
CASSRDRGHGETQYF TRBV18
CASSTQGVNQPQHF TRBV5-4
CASSPETGAGNTIYF TRBV3-1/TRBV3-2
CASSWGSGTGNEKLFF TRBV5-1
CATSRPPQREQYF TRBV15
CASSQIWSGGAAGELFF TRBV4-1
CASSEDERSYGYTF TRBV10-2
CASSLGLAGGEQYF TRBV11-2
CASSPGSPHEQYF TRBV3-1/TRBV3-2
CASESGTGGAGNSPLHF TRBV19
CASSVGQGTNYGYTF TRBV9
CASSFPSGYEQYF TRBV7-9
CASSQDRETQYF TRBV4-1
CASSKSGTSVGETQYF TRBV4-1
CASSGGQLSNQPQHF TRBV18
CATGSSYEQYF TRBV19
CSVEAGDSYNEQFF TRBV29-1
CASSYPGTDTQYF TRBV6-5
CASSDMGHQKKFF TRBV7-9
CASGQGVDYGYTF TRBV2
CASSPTPGLASEQYF TRBV5-1
CASSTRGPGTGGDYEQYF TRBV18
CASSKRGLYEQYF TRBV28
CASTTGPQGYTF TRBV10-2
CSVADRTGGPSREQFF TRBV29-1